These 20 T cell receptor beta chains were all obtained from the same sample, sequenced in a study of tumor-infiltrating lymphocytes in primary liver carcinoma. From approximately 530 ng of total RNA, TCR beta-specific cDNA was reverse-transcribed using a constant-region primer. Library construction for TCR beta comprised three nested multiplex PCR rounds performed with slightly modified ARM-PCR. The two initial PCR rounds, roughly 9 cycles each, used TRBV1-TRBV30 forward and C-beta reverse primers. TCRdb reanalysed the multiplex PCR reads using MiXCR and keeps one entry per CDR3 protein. The sample contains fewer than 250,000 distinct CDR3 sequences, 65% of which appear only once. Blood RNA was derived from unsorted whole blood, and germline DNA was extracted too. The sample comprised peripheral blood. The receptors were sampled from a woman aged 55-70 years with primary liver carcinoma and hepatitis B virus infection.

The gene calls are TRBV4-1 and TRBJ2-1; 9 bases agree with TRBD2. CDR1 is MGHRA and CDR2 is YSYEKL in the germline V gene. The J segment lost 8 bases and the V segment lost 3 bases, leaving 5 bases of the junction unmatched. This CDR3 is 14 amino acids long. CDR3 protein: CASSQAGGYYEQFF. CDR3 DNA sequence: TGCGCCAGCAGCCAGGCGGGAGGGTACTATGAGCAGTTCTTC.

Concerning this clonotype itself: An end of the junction does not agree with germline; a read error may underlie this. The rearrangement joins TRBV6-6 to TRBJ2-7; D is uncertain. Looked up from germline, CDR1 is MNHNY and CDR2 is SVGAGI (reference sequence). This CDR3 comprises 14 residues. CDR3 bases: TGTGACAGCAGCCCCAGGCCGAGCTTCTACGAGCAGTACTTC. Protein: CDSSPRPSFYEQYF.

The chain links TRBV5-1 to TRBJ2-5; D is unclear. CDR1 is SGHRS, CDR2 YFSETQ, per germline. Trimming cost V 0 bases and J 2 bases, with 5 bases left between them. CDR3 length equals 13 residues. The CDR3 bases are TGCGCCAGCAGCTTGGGTTGGCAAGAGACCCAGTACTTC. Translating gives CASSLGWQETQYF.

As for this clonotype: One junction end does not reproduce the germline sequence, and a read error may be involved. The chain links TRBV5-1 to TRBJ2-5, with 8 positions matching TRBD2. The CDR3 is 14 residues long. Germline assignment: CDR1 SGHRS and CDR2 YFSETQ. The CDR3: CVSSTSTSAETQYF. As DNA, the CDR3 is TGCGTCAGCAGCACGTCGACTAGCGCAGAGACCCAGTACTTC.

This clonotype has only a few counts. Given a much more abundant clone one base away, this may be a read error. V and J are TRBV6-1 and TRBJ2-2; D gene ambiguous. Trimming took 2 bases from V and 9 from J, leaving 10 bases between them. The germline V gene encodes CDR1 MNHNS and CDR2 SASEGT. CDR3 length: 13 amino acids. The CDR3, as DNA: TGTGCCAGCAGTGAACAGAAGGCCCGGGAGCTGTTTTTT. It specifies CASSEQKARELFF.

By sample fraction, this clonotype is medium-sized. The chain recombines TRBV11-2 with TRBJ2-7; no clear D gene. This CDR3 spans 14 amino acids. CDR1 is SGHAT, CDR2 FQNNGV, per germline. V gave up 2 bases and J gave up 1 base, with 9 bases separating them. For the CDR3, the DNA is TGTGCCAGCAGCTTATGGGGTCCGTCCTACGAGCAGTACTTC. Its translation: CASSLWGPSYEQYF.

With respect to this clonotype: A read error may explain this, as a much larger clone is one base away. The chain recombines TRBV5-6 with TRBJ2-2, with TRBD1 as a possible D gene (6 bases). The V gene's germline CDR1 is SGHDT and CDR2 YYEEEE. Trimming cost V 4 bases and J 4 bases, with 11 bases left between them. This CDR3 is built from 14 residues. CDR3 coding DNA: TGTGCCAGCAGCATGGAAGGGGGCACCGGGGAGCTGTTTTTT. Translating it yields CASSMEGGTGELFF.

Worth noting for this clonotype: With a much larger clone just one base away, this may be a read error. This sequence joins TRBV12-5 and TRBJ2-2, with D possibly TRBD1 on 5 matching bases. Germline CDR1 reads LGHNT; CDR2 reads FRNRAP. The CDR3 loop spans 15 amino acids. CDR3 DNA: TGTGCTAGTGGTTCCCTGACAGCTAACACCGTGGAGCTGTTTTTT. It encodes CASGSLTANTVELFF.

As for this clonotype: A single base separates this from a much larger clone, so it may be a read error. The chain employs TRBV4-1 and TRBJ2-7; no firm D call. The V end lost 2 bases, the J end lost 4 bases, and 15 bases lay between the germline ends. CDR3 size: 15 residues. Germline CDR1 and CDR2: MGHRA and YSYEKL. The CDR3: CASSQPHELDYEQYF. The CDR3 DNA is TGCGCCAGCAGCCAACCACACGAACTCGATTACGAGCAGTACTTC.

As for this clonotype: The missing conserved phenylalanine or tryptophan at the end of this CDR3 makes a read error likely. The V gene is TRBV29-1, the J gene TRBJ2-3; the D is unclear. The length of the CDR3 is 11 residues. With 2 bases removed from V and 6 bases from J, the gap between germline ends came to 6 bases. Germline V gene sequence: CDR1 SQVTM, CDR2 ANQGSEA. CDR3 in amino acids: CSVEKADTQYL. CDR3 coding DNA: TGCAGCGTTGAAAAGGCTGATACGCAGTATTTG.

The sample holds many counts of this clonotype. CDR3: CASSLALGANVLTF. The CDR3 bases are TGTGCCAGCAGTTTAGCGCTTGGGGCCAACGTCCTGACTTTC. The chain has TRBV12-3 or TRBV12-4 and TRBJ2-6; D gene unclear. The CDR3 has 14 residues. The germline V and J ends were trimmed by 0 bases and 3 bases, with 3 bases remaining between them.

The chain is built from TRBV6-5 and TRBJ2-5, with D possibly matching TRBD2 (5 bases). V was cut by 9 bases and J by 0 bases, with 17 bases left in between. The germline CDR1 and CDR2 sequences are MNHEY and SVGAGI. This CDR3 is 15 amino acids long. CDR3 coding DNA: TGTGCCAGGAGGGTCGTTTCAGGCAACCAAGAGACCCAGTACTTC. Its translation: CARRVVSGNQETQYF.

This clonotype was observed many times. The chain links TRBV5-1 to TRBJ1-2, with D perhaps TRBD1 (6 bases). Trimming shortened V by 1 base and J by 6 bases, and 16 bases separated the two germline ends. This CDR3 has 15 residues. Germline V gives CDR1 SGHRS, CDR2 YFSETQ. CDR3 nucleotide sequence: TGCGCCAGCAGCTTGTCCGGGACATGGGGAGATGGCTACACCTTC. Translating it yields CASSLSGTWGDGYTF.

This clonotype was seen ten or more times. The V and J genes are TRBV4-2 and TRBJ2-3; 9 bases line up with TRBD2. The CDR3 extends over 18 amino acids. V was pared by 4 bases and J by 4 bases, with 15 bases of the junction left unmatched. From germline, CDR1 is LGHNA and CDR2 YNFKEQ. The CDR3 region is CASSPTGTSPSRADTQYF. The CDR3 DNA reads as TGTGCCAGCAGCCCTACCGGGACTAGCCCGAGCCGTGCAGATACGCAGTATTTT.

To note about this clonotype: A much larger clone lies one base from this, so it may be a read error. The chain is built from TRBV6-5 and TRBJ2-1, with 12 bases that match TRBD2. V gave up 7 bases and J gave up 11 bases; unmatched junction bases: 15. Germline CDR1 reads MNHEY; CDR2 reads SVGAGI. This CDR3 region has 16 residues. The CDR3 DNA follows: TGTGCCAGCACCTCTCAACCTAGCGGGAGGGCCAGACAGCAGTTCTTC. It yields the protein CASTSQPSGRARQQFF.

Turning to this clonotype: A much bigger clone sits one base away, suggesting this may be a read error. The V gene is TRBV6-5, the J gene TRBJ1-2; TRBD1 agrees at 7 bases. Germline loops: CDR1 MNHEY, CDR2 SVGAGI. The J segment lost 4 bases and the V segment lost 10 bases, leaving 9 bases of the junction unmatched. This CDR3 is built from 13 residues. CDR3 sequence (DNA): TGTGCCAACAAGCGACAGGGTTCCTATGGCTACACCTTC. This gives the protein CANKRQGSYGYTF.

This clonotype was seen repeatedly, ten times or more. This chain links TRBV29-1 with TRBJ2-1, with a tentative D call TRBD2 (5 bases). This CDR3 spans 17 amino acids. The V gene's germline CDR1 is SQVTM and CDR2 ANQGSEA. V was pared by 5 bases and J by 7 bases, with 27 bases between. The CDR3, as DNA: TGCAGCGTTCTTACCCCCCTATTAAGGGAGCCCGGGAATGAGCAGTTCTTC. Translation: CSVLTPLLREPGNEQFF.

Only one count was recorded for this clonotype. At one end, the junction sequence differs from germline, possibly due to a read error. The V call is TRBV11-3, the J call TRBJ1-1; 7 bases align to TRBD1. Germline loops: CDR1 SGHNT, CDR2 YENEEA. The CDR3 consists of 13 residues. DNA of the CDR3: TGTGCCAACAGGACAGGAATTAGCACTCAAGCTTTCTTT. This gives the protein CANRTGISTQAFF. The full variable domain, its missing parts supplied by reference TRBV11-3 and TRBJ1-1, is EAGVVQSPRYKIIEKKQPVAFWCNPISGHNTLYWYLQNLGQGPELLIRYENEEAVDDSQLPKDRFSAERLKGVDSTLKIQPAELGDSAVYLCANRTGISTQAFFGQGTRLTVV.

Regarding this clonotype: Sequence at one end of the junction differs from germline and may be a read error. The chain recombines TRBV11-2 with TRBJ2-7; no firm D call. There are 13 residues in the CDR3. Germline-derived CDR1 and CDR2 are SGHAT and FQNNGV. As DNA, the CDR3 is TGTGCCAGCAGCACCGCCGGCTCCTACGAACAGCACTTC. This encodes CASSTAGSYEQHF.

The chain joins TRBV12-3 or TRBV12-4 to TRBJ1-1; D not certain. This CDR3 region has 13 residues. Trimming stripped 3 bases from V and 4 bases from J, with 9 bases between. Here the CDR3 reads CASSLEFTTEAFF. CDR3 DNA sequence: TGTGCCAGCAGTTTGGAGTTTACCACTGAAGCTTTCTTT.